This record looks at one TCR beta chain sequence and its context. This table comes from immunoSEQ multiplex PCR, and its TCRdb copy is limited to in-frame clones, with some not included. The table shows more than 85,000 clones, with approximately 87% occurring only once. This sample is part of a study of T cell responses to AZD1222 COVID-19 vaccine. In germline, CDR1 is SNHLY, CDR2 FYNNEI. The V gene lost 6 bases and the J gene lost 7 bases, with 16 bases spanning the gap. The CDR3 is 15 residues long. This rearrangement joins TRBV2 to TRBJ1-6; D gene uncertain. Sequencing used peripheral blood, obtained on day 0 of AZD1222 vaccination. The sequence was obtained from an adult in good health. CDR3 in DNA: TGTGCCAGCAGGCCGGGGTTTCCCCCGAATTCACCCCTCCACTTT. Amino acid sequence: CASRPGFPPNSPLHF.